This TCR beta chain was sequenced during a study of T cell changes during pregnancy in multiple sclerosis (dated by TCRdb to the late 2010s). Notes on the research overall: In women with multiple sclerosis, the researchers looked at how the T cell repertoire shifted as pregnancy progressed.

Library preparation was by the immunoSEQ multiplex PCR assay. TCRdb retrieved this table from immuneACCESS and kept in-frame rearrangements only. Not all clones are present; in checked studies, unresolved V genes account for under half, and no reason is known for the remainder. The sample table holds around 30,000 clones, of which approximately 94% were seen once. Roughly 0.42% of the sample lies in the top ten. The germline V gene (reference sequence) provides CDR1 GTSNPN and CDR2 SVGIG. Trimming takes 5 bases off V and 4 bases off J; junction bases not matched to a gene: 15. Including cysteine and phenylalanine, the CDR3 has 16 amino acids. The entry retains the CDR3 DNA only, 48 bases that are in frame from base 1. Comments on this clone: Its specific antigen is unknown. No base-level quality is on record; no much larger clone is a single base apart.

The sample here was CD4+ T cells from peripheral blood mononuclear cells, taken after pregnancy. Rearrangement joined TRBV30 to TRBJ1-1; TRBD1 matches 8 bases in the middle. This receptor was taken from a female donor with multiple sclerosis, enrolled in a pregnancy study. The DNA sequence is given as TGTGCCTGGGATAAAGGATACAGGGGGAGTGGCACTGAAGCTTTCTTT. It specifies CAWDKGYRGSGTEAFF.